The present T cell receptor beta chain was sequenced within a study of blood T cell repertoires in COVID-19. Whole-study context: Acute-phase and convalescent COVID-19 samples originated in the United States, Italy and Spain.

As processed by the authors: Counts of nucleated cells, estimated from reference gene primer amplification, were obtained. Sequencing was performed with immunoSEQ multiplex PCR; in TCRdb, only in-frame clones are kept and a portion is missing. V and J calls and clone size are those listed in that table; D and trimming were worked out from the DNA. The sample consists of tens of thousands of clones, 86% of them appearing once. The source is a man aged 50-60 years with active COVID-19. Sequenced sample: peripheral blood.

For the CDR3, the DNA is TGCGCCAGCAGGGAAACTAGCAGATACAATGAGCAGTTCTTC. It is translated as CASRETSRYNEQFF. J is TRBJ2-1 and V is TRBV5-1, with D tentatively TRBD2 (6 bases). Between the trimmed V and J ends, which lost 5 bases and 4 bases, there was a span of 13 bases. Germline V gene sequence: CDR1 SGHRS, CDR2 YFSETQ. There are 14 residues in the CDR3. Combining the CDR3 with reference TRBV5-1 and TRBJ2-1 gives the whole variable domain KAGVTQTPRYLIKTRGQQVTLSCSPISGHRSVSWYQQTPGQGLQFLFEYFSETQRNKGNFPGRFSGRQFSNSRSEMNVSTLELGDSALYLCASRETSRYNEQFFGPGTRLTVL.